This T cell receptor (beta chain) was captured by sequencing in a study of T cells in Graves' hyperthyroidism and ophthalmopathy. RNA transcripts yielded amplified TCR beta CDR3 regions. A first-round RT-PCR of the TCR CDR3 used the HTBI primer set. MiXCR, applied by TCRdb to the multiplex PCR reads, yields one record per CDR3 protein. In the table there are 500,000 to 750,000 distinct CDR3 sequences, 15% to 19% of which are singletons. There are 15 residues in the CDR3. With 3 bases clipped from V and 6 bases from J, the junction kept 8 bases outside the gene matches. In germline, CDR1 is SGDLS, CDR2 YYNGEE. Regarding the study as a whole: Blood held most thyroid clonotypes expanded above 0.001 frequency.

Notes on this clonotype: No antigen is known for it.

This chain connects TRBV9 to TRBJ2-7, with TRBD2 matching over 11 bases. The specimen was blood. This clonotype was sampled from a woman aged 25 to 39 with Graves' hyperthyroidism. CDR3 sequence reads: CASSAGTSGLGEQYF. CDR3 DNA sequence: TGTGCCAGCAGCGCCGGGACTAGCGGACTCGGCGAGCAGTACTTC.